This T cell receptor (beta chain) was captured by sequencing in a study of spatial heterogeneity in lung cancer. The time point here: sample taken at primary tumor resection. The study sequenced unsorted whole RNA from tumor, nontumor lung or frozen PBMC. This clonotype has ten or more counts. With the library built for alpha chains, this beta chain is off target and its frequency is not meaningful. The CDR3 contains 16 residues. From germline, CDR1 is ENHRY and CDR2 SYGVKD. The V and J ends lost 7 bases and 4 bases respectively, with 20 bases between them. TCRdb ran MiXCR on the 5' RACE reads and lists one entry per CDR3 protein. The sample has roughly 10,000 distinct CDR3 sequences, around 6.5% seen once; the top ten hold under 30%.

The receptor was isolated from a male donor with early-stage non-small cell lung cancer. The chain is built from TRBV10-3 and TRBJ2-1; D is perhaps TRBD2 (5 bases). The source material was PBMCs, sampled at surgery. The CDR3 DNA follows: TGTGCCATCATGGATAAGATGTCCGGGGAATACAATGAGCAGTTCTTC. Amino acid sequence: CAIMDKMSGEYNEQFF.